This TCR beta chain was sequenced in a study of T cell repertoires in cytomegalovirus infection. Study details: Both recently identified HLA-C-restricted and well-studied HLA-B-restricted CMV epitopes were used in the study. Study-level findings and limits: HLA-C-restricted, CMV-specific TCR beta clonotypes were dominant ex vivo. Summed public TCR beta family frequency identified CMV carriers bearing the relevant HLA.

The V and J ends lost 5 bases and 8 bases respectively, with 24 bases between them. The CDR3 consists of 16 residues. Germline V CDR1 and CDR2: SGHTA, FQGNSA. TCRdb analysed the reads with MiXCR anew, one entry per CDR3 protein. Of around 300,000 distinct CDR3 sequences listed, roughly 25% are singletons. This clonotype was picked up a small number of times. Its specificity is unknown. This clonotype was obtained from a human donor in good health (CMV status not recorded). Some clones in this sample may be carry-over from other donors' samples. The sequencing here drew on cultured PBMCs, taken from culture after CMV antigen stimulation. The V and J genes are TRBV7-2 and TRBJ1-2; unclear D gene. The CDR3 DNA is TGTGCCAGCAGCACAAGAGGACGAAGCCAGAATATAGGCTACACCTTC. This codes for CASSTRGRSQNIGYTF.